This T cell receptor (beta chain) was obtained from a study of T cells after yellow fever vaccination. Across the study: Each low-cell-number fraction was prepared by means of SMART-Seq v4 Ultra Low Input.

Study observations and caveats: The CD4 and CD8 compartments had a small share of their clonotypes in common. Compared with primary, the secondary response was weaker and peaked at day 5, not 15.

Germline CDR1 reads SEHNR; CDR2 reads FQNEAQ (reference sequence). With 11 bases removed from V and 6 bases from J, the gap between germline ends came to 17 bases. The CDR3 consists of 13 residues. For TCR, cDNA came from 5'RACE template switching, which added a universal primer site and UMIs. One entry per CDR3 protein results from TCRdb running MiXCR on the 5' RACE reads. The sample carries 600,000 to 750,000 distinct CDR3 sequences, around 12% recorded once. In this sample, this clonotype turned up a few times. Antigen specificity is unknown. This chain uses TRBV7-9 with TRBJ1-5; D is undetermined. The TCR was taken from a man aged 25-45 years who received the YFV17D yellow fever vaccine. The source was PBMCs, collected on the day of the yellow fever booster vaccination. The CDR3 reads CASAPLGSQPQHF. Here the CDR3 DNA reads TGTGCCTCAGCCCCACTCGGGAGTCAGCCCCAGCATTTT.